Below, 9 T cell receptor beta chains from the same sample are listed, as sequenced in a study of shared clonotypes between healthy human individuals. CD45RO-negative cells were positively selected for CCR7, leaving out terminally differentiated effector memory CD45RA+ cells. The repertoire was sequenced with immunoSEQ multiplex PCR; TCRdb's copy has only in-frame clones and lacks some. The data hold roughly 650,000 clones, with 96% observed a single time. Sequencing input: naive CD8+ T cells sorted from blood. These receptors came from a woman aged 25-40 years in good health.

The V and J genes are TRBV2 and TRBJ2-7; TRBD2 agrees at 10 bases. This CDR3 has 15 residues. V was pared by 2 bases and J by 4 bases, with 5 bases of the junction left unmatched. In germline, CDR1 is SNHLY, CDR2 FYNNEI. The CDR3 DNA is TGTGCCAGCAGTGAAACTCTAGCGGGAGTTTACGAGCAGTACTTC. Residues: CASSETLAGVYEQYF.

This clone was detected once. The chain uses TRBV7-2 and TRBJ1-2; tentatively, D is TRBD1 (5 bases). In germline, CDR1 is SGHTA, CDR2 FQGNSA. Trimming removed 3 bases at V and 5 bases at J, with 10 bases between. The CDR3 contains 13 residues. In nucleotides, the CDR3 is TGTGCCAGCAGCTTGGGGGTAGGATATGGCTACACCTTC. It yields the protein CASSLGVGYGYTF.

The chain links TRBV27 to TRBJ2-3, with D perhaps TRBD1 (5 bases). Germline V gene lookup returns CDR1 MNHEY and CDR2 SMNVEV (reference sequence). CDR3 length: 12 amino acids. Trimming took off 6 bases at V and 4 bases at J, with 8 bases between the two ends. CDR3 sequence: CASRGVADTQYF. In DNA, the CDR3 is TGTGCCAGCAGAGGGGTTGCAGATACGCAGTATTTT.

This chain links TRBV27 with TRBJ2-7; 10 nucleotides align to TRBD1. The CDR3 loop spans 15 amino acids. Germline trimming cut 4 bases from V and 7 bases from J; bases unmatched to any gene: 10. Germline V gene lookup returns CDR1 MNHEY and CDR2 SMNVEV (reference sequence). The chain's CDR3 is CASSSHRDRGPEQYF. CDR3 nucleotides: TGTGCCAGCAGTTCCCACCGGGACAGGGGCCCGGAGCAGTACTTC.

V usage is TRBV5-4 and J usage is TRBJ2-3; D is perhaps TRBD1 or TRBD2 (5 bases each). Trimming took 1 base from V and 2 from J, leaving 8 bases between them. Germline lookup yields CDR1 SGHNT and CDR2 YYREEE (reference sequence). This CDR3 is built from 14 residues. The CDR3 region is CASSLWGSTDTQYF. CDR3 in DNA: TGTGCCAGCAGCTTGTGGGGGTCCACAGATACGCAGTATTTT.

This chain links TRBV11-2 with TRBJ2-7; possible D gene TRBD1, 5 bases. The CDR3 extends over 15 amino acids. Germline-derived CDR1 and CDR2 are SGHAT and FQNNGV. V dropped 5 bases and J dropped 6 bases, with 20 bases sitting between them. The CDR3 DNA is TGTGCCAGCAGCCCTATCGTAGGGGTTGGTGTCGAGCAGTACTTC. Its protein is CASSPIVGVGVEQYF.

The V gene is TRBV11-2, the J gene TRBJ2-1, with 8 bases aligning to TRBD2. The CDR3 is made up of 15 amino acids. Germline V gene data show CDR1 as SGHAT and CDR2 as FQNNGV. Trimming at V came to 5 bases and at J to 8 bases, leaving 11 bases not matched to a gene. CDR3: CASSPLSGDMDEQFF. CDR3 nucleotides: TGTGCCAGCAGCCCTCTTAGCGGGGACATGGATGAGCAGTTCTTC. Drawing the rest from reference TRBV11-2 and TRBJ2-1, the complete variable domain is EAGVAQSPRYKIIEKRQSVAFWCNPISGHATLYWYQQILGQGPKLLIQFQNNGVVDDSQLPKDRFSAERLKGVDSTLKIQPAKLEDSAVYLCASSPLSGDMDEQFFGPGTRLTVL.

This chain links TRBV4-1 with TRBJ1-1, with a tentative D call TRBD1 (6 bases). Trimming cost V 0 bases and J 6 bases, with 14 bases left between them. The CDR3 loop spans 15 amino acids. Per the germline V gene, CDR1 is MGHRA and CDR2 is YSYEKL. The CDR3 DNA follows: TGCGCCAGCAGCCAAGATGGCAGGGGAAGCGCTGAAGCTTTCTTT. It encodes CASSQDGRGSAEAFF.

CDR3 protein: CASSSGLGAGEQYF. CDR3 nucleotides: TGTGCCAGCAGTTCGGGCTTGGGGGCCGGCGAGCAGTACTTC. The genes are TRBV27 and TRBJ2-7, with a weak D call TRBD1 (6 bases). Germline assignment: CDR1 MNHEY and CDR2 SMNVEV (reference sequence). Trimming removed 4 bases at V and 6 bases at J, with 16 bases between. The CDR3 has 14 residues.